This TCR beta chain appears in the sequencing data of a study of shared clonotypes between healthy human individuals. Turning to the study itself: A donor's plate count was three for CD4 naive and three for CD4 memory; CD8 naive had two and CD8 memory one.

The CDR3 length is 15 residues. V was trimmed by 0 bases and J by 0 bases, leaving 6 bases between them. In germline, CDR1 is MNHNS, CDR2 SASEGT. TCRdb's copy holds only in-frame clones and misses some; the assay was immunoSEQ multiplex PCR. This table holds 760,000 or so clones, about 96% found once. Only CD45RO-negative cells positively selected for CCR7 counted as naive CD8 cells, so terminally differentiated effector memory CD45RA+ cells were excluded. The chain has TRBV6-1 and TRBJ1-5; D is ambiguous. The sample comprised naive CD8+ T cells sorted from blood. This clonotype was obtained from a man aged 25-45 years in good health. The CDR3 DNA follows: TGTGCCAGCAGTGAAGCTGTTTATAGCAATCAGCCCCAGCATTTT. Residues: CASSEAVYSNQPQHF.